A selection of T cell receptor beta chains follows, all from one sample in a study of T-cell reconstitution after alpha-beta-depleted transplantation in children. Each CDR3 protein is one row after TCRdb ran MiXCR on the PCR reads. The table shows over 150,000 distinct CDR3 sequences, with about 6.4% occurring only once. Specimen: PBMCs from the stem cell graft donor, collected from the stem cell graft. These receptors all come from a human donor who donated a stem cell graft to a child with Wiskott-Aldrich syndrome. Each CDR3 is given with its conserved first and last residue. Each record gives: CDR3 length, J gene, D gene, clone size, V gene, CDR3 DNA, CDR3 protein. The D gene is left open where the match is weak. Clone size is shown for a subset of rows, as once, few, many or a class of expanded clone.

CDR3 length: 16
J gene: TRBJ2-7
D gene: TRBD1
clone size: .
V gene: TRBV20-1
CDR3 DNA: TGCAGTGCTGGAAGACAAACAGGGGGCTCTAGGTACGAGCAGTACTTC
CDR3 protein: CSAGRQTGGSRYEQYF

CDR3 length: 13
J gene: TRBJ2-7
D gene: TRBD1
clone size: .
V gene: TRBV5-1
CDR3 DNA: TGCGCCAGCAGCCTCCTGGGACAGGCGGAGCAGTACTTC
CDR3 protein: CASSLLGQAEQYF

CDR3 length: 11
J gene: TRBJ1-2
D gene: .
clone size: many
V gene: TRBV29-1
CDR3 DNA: TGCAGCGTCGGCCCCCTGGGGGACTACACCTTC
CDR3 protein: CSVGPLGDYTF

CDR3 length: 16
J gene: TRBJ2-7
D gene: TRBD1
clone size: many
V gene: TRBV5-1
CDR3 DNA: TGCGCCAGCAGCTTGGTAACAGGCGGACAGGGGAAGGCGCAGTACTTC
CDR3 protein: CASSLVTGGQGKAQYF

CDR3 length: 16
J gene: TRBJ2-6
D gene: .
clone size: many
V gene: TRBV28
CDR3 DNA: TGTGCCAGTATGCAGGGACAAATCTCTGGGGCCAACGTCCTGACTTTC
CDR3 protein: CASMQGQISGANVLTF

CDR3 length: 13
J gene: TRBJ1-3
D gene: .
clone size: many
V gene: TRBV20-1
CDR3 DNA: TGCAGTGCTAGAGAGGTCTCTGGAAACACCATATATTTT
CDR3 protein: CSAREVSGNTIYF

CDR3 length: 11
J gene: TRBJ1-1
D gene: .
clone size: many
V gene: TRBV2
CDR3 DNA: TGTGCCAGCAGCAGGGAAGCTGAAGCTTTCTTT
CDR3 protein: CASSREAEAFF

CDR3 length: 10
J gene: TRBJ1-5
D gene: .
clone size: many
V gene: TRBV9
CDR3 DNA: TGTGCCAGCAGCGCGCAGCCCCAGCATTTT
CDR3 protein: CASSAQPQHF

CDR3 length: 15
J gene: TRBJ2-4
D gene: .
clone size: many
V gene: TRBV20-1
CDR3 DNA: TGCAGTGCACAGAGGGGTACGCTAGCCAAAAACATTCAGTACTTC
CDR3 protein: CSAQRGTLAKNIQYF

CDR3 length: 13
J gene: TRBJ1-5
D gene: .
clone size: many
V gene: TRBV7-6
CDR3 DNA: TGTGCCAGCAGCTTAGCGGGGGATCAGCCCCAGCATTTT
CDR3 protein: CASSLAGDQPQHF

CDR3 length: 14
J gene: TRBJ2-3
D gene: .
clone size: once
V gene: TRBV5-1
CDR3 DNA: TGCGCCAGCAGCTCCCAGGGGTGGTTAGATACGCAGTATTTT
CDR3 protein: CASSSQGWLDTQYF

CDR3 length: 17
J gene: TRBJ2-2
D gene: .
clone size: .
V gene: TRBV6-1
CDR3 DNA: TGTGCCAGCAGTGAAGATCCCGCCCCAGCGAACACCGGGGAGCTGTTTTTT
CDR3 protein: CASSEDPAPANTGELFF

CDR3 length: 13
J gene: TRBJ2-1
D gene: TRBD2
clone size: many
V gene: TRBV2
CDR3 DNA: TGTGCCAGCGAGCGGGAGGCGGGGAATGAGCAGTTCTTC
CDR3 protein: CASEREAGNEQFF

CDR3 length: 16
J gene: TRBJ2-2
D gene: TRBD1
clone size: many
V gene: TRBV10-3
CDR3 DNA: TGTGCCATCAGGGGAGGACAGGGGACGAACACCGGGGAGCTGTTTTTT
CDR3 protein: CAIRGGQGTNTGELFF

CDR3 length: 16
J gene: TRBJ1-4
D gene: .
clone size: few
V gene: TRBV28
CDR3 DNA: TGTGCCAGCAGTCCGAGACAGGTAGCAACTAATGAAAAACTGTTTTTT
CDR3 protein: CASSPRQVATNEKLFF

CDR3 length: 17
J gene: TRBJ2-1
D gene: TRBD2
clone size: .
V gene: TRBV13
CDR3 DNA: TGTGCCAGCAGCTTCCCCCGGCGGACTAGCGGCTACAATGAGCAGTTCTTC
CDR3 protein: CASSFPRRTSGYNEQFF

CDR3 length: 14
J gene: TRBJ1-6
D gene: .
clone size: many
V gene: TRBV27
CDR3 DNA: TGTGCCAGCTCCCCCCGACAGCCGAATTCACCCCTCCACTTT
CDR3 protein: CASSPRQPNSPLHF

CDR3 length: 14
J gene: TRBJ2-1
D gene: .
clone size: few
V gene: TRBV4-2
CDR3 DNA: TGTGCCAGCAGCCAAGAACTATCATTCCATGAGCAGTTCTTC
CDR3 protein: CASSQELSFHEQFF

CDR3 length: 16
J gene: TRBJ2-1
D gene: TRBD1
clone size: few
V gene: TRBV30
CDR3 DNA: TGTGCCTGGAGTGTACCGACAGGGGTCTCCTACAATGAGCAGTTCTTC
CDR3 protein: CAWSVPTGVSYNEQFF

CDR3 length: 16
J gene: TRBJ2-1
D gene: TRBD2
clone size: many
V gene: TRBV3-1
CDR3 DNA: TGTGCCAGCAGCCCTCGAGGTCTAGCGGGAGGGCCTCGGCAGTTCTTC
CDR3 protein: CASSPRGLAGGPRQFF

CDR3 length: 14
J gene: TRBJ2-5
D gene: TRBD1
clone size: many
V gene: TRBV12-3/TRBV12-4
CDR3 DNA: TGTGCCAGCAGTATCGACAGGGTCCAAGAGACCCAGTACTTC
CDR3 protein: CASSIDRVQETQYF

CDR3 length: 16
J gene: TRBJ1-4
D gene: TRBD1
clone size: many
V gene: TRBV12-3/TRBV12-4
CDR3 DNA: TGTGCCAGCAGCCGACAGGGAAGGGCAACTAATGAAAAACTGTTTTTT
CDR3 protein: CASSRQGRATNEKLFF

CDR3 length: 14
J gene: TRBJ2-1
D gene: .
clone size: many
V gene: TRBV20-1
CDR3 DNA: TGCAGTGCTAGTAGCATTTCGTCCTACAATGAGCAGTTCTTC
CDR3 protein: CSASSISSYNEQFF

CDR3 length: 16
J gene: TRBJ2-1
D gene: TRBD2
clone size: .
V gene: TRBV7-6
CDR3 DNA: TGTGCCAGCAGCTTAGAGGTAGCGGGGGGACGGAATGAGCAGTTCTTC
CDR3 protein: CASSLEVAGGRNEQFF

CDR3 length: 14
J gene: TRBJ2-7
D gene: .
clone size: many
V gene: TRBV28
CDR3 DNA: TGTGCCAGCAGCTCGGCCGGGCTCCCCTACGAGCAGTACTTC
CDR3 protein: CASSSAGLPYEQYF

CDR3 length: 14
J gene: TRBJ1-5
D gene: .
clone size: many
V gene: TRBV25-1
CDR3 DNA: TGTGCCAGCAGTGGGGTTGGAGGATACCAGCCCCAGCATTTT
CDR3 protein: CASSGVGGYQPQHF

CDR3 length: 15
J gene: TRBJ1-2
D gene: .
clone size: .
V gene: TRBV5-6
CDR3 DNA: TGTGCCAGCAGCTTCTACAGGACACATATTTATGGCTACACCTTC
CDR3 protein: CASSFYRTHIYGYTF

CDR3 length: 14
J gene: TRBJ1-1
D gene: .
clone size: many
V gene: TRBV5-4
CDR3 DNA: TGTGCCAGCAGCTTGGAGGGGGACACGGAGAGAGCTTTCTTT
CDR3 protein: CASSLEGDTERAFF

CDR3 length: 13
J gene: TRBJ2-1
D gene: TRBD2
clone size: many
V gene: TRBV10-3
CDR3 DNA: TGTGCCCGCTCGTTCGGACTAGCGGAAGAGCAGTTCTTC
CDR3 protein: CARSFGLAEEQFF

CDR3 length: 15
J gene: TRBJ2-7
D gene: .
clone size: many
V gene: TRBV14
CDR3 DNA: TGTGCCAGCAGCTTGCGGCAGGGCAGCTCCTACGAGCAGTACTTC
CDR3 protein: CASSLRQGSSYEQYF

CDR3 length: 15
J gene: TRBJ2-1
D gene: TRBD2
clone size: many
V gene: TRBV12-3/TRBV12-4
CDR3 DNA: TGTGCCAGCAGTCAACCGGGACTACCCACACATGAGCAGTTCTTC
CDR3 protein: CASSQPGLPTHEQFF

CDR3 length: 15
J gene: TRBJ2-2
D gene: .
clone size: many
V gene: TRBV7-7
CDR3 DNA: TGTGCCAGCAGCTTAGAGGAGCCCAACACCGGGGAGCTGTTTTTT
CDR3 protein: CASSLEEPNTGELFF

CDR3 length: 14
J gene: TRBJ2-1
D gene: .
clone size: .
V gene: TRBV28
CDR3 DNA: TGTGCCAGCAGTTTATGGGGAGAATACAATGAGCAGTTCTTC
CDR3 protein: CASSLWGEYNEQFF

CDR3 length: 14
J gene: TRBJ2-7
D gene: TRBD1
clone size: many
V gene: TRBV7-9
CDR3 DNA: TGTGCCAGCAGCTTAACAGGGGGCAGCGACGAGCAGTACTTC
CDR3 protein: CASSLTGGSDEQYF

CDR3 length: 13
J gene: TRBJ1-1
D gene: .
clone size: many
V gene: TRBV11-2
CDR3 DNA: TGTGCCAGCAGCGCGCCTCTAGGGCGCGAAGCTTTCTTT
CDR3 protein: CASSAPLGREAFF

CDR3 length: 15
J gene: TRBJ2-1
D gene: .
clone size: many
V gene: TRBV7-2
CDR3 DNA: TGTGCCAGCAGCTTAGCCCCCGGCTCCTACAATGAGCAGTTCTTC
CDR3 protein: CASSLAPGSYNEQFF